This T cell receptor (beta chain) was captured in a study of T cells in pancreatic ductal adenocarcinoma. Study results and limitations: Compared with tumor, blood showed more total productive templates and approximately 8-fold more clonotypes.

Of note for this clone: The antigen remains unidentified.

Surgery without prior neoadjuvant therapy was the treatment of the selected pancreatic ductal adenocarcinoma patients. Assay: immunoSEQ multiplex PCR; the TCRdb copy retains only in-frame clones and omits some. In the table there are approximately 97,000 clones, about 95% of which are singletons. Trimming removed 8 bases from V and 2 bases from J; junction bases left unmatched: 7. There are 14 residues in the CDR3. Germline V CDR1 and CDR2: MNHEY, SMNVEV (reference sequence). The material sequenced was PBMCs. The clonotype comes from a human donor with pancreatic ductal adenocarcinoma. The chain links TRBV27 to TRBJ2-3, with 7 nucleotides matching TRBD2. DNA for the CDR3: TGTGCCAGCTCTGGCGGGAGTGCCACAGATACGCAGTATTTT. Translation: CASSGGSATDTQYF.